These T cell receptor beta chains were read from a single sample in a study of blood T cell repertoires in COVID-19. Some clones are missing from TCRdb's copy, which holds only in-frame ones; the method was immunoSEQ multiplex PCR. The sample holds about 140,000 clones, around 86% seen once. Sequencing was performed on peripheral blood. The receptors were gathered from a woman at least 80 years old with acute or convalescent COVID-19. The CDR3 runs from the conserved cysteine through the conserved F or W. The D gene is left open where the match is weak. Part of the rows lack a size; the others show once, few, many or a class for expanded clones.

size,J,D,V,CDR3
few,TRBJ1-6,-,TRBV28,CASTNPGTENSPLHF
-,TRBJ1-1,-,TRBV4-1,CASSQSGDGTEAFF
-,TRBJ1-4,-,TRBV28,CASSFVLEKLFF
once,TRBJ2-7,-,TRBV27,CASSPHGSGVYEQYF
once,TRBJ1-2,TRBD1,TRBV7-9,CASSPGQGRLYGYTF
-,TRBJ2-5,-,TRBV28,CASRKGRFTGLETQYF
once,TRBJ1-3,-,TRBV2,CASSRTYTIYF
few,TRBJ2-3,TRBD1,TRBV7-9,CASSLSATGGFFMDTQYF
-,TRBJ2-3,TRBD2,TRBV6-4,CASSDRGTSVDTQYF
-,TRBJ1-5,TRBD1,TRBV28,CASSILQGTGVGQPQHF
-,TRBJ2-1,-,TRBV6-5,CASSSLRTEVNEQFF
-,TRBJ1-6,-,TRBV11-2,CASSLVSVNSPLHF
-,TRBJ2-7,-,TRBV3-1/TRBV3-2,CASSKGGGRAYEQYF
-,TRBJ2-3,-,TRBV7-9,CASSYEPDTQYF
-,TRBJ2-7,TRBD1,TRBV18,CASSPDRGGYYEQYF
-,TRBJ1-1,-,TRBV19,CARRERTEAFF
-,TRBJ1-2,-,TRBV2,CASRGVHYGYTF
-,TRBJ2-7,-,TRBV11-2,CASKWLGNSYEQYF
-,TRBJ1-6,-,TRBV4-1,CASSQSLVSPLHF
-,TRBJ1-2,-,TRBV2,CASSGTPVNGYTF
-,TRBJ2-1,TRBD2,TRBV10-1,CASSGRGRAYNEQFF
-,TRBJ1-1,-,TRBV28,CASRGGLGTEAFF
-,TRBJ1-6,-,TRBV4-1,CASSQVGGAEEIIYNSPLHF
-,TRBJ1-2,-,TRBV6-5,CASRSTGIYGYTF
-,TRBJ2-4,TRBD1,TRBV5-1,CASSYTQGVGNIQYF
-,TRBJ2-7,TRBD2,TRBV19,CASASGWDSYEQYF
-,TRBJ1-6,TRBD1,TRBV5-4,CASRDRANSPLHF
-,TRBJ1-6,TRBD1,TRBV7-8,CASSLDRGSYNSPLHF
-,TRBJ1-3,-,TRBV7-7,CASSFLQGPGNTIYF
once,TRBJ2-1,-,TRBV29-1,CSVARVGSNEQFF
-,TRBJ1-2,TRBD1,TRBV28,CASSLGDRVIAGYTF
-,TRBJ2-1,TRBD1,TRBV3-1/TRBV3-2,CASSQGRDRGSYNEQFF